These T cell receptor beta chains were read from a single sample in a study of blood T cell repertoires in COVID-19. Generated by immunoSEQ multiplex PCR, the TCRdb table keeps only in-frame clones and is missing some. The data show around 300,000 clones, approximately 90% seen once. Sequenced: PBMCs or T cells enriched from blood (not recorded which). The receptor set was obtained from a woman in her fifties or sixties who had recovered from COVID-19. CDR3s include the opening cysteine and the closing phenylalanine or tryptophan. A D gene is named only where the DNA matches it firmly. Size is omitted from some rows. Given values are once, few, many or a class for expanded clones.

d_gene,abundance,j_gene,v_gene,CDR3aa,CDR3nt
NA,NA,TRBJ2-7,TRBV27,CASSPGVSAYEQYF,TGTGCCAGCAGCCCAGGGGTGTCCGCCTACGAGCAGTACTTC
TRBD1,NA,TRBJ1-5,TRBV6-2/TRBV6-3,CASSYEDRGNQPQHF,TGTGCCAGCAGTTACGAGGACAGGGGAAATCAGCCCCAGCATTTT
NA,NA,TRBJ2-5,TRBV5-8,CASSFFGGGGETQYF,TGTGCCAGCAGCTTCTTCGGGGGTGGGGGAGAGACCCAGTACTTC
NA,few,TRBJ1-1,TRBV20-1,CSARGSAEAFF,TGCAGTGCTCGGGGTAGCGCTGAAGCTTTCTTT
NA,NA,TRBJ2-3,TRBV7-8,CASILAGASASTDTQYF,TGTGCCAGCATCCTAGCAGGGGCTAGCGCTAGCACAGATACGCAGTATTTT
NA,NA,TRBJ1-5,TRBV15,CATNLERFSQPQHF,TGTGCCACCAACCTGGAGAGGTTTAGTCAGCCCCAGCATTTT
TRBD1,once,TRBJ1-5,TRBV28,CASSPTGTGPNQPQHF,TGTGCCAGCAGTCCAACCGGGACAGGGCCCAATCAGCCCCAGCATTTT
NA,few,TRBJ2-3,TRBV5-1,CASSLGGLADTDTQYF,TGCGCCAGCAGCTTGGGGGGGCTAGCGGACACAGATACGCAGTATTTT
NA,once,TRBJ2-2,TRBV7-9,CASSLWETGELFF,TGTGCCAGCAGTTTGTGGGAGACCGGGGAGCTGTTTTTT
NA,NA,TRBJ1-6,TRBV14,CASSQERGSNSPLHF,TGTGCCAGCAGCCAAGAAAGGGGGAGTAATTCACCCCTCCACTTT
NA,few,TRBJ2-6,TRBV29-1,CSVASGQSGANVLTF,TGCAGCGTTGCGAGCGGACAGAGTGGGGCCAACGTCCTGACTTTC
NA,NA,TRBJ1-1,TRBV11-3,CASSPSNGDTEAFF,TGTGCCAGCAGCCCGAGTAACGGGGACACTGAAGCTTTCTTT
TRBD1,NA,TRBJ1-2,TRBV28,CASSAPGQGARVYGYTF,TGTGCCAGCAGTGCTCCGGGACAGGGGGCGCGGGTCTATGGCTACACCTTC
TRBD1,NA,TRBJ1-5,TRBV6-5,CASRTGQGLQHF,TGTGCCAGCAGGACGGGACAGGGGCTGCAGCATTTT
NA,NA,TRBJ2-3,TRBV7-2,CASSLGSRTDTQYF,TGTGCCAGCAGCCTCGGGAGTCGCACAGATACGCAGTATTTT
NA,NA,TRBJ2-3,TRBV7-2,CASTQGRQVGDTQYF,TGTGCCAGCACCCAGGGGCGGCAGGTGGGAGATACGCAGTATTTT
NA,many,TRBJ2-7,TRBV4-1,CASSRGQSYEQYF,TGCGCCAGCAGCCGAGGACAGAGCTACGAGCAGTACTTC
TRBD2,NA,TRBJ2-1,TRBV28,CASSLLGAGGGSYNEQFF,TGTGCCAGCAGTTTATTAGGAGCGGGAGGCGGGTCCTACAATGAGCAGTTCTTC
NA,once,TRBJ2-7,TRBV19,CASSNPGTPAYEQYF,TGTGCCAGTAGTAACCCCGGGACACCGGCCTACGAGCAGTACTTC
TRBD2,NA,TRBJ2-5,TRBV3-1/TRBV3-2,CASSRESVSGDFQETQYF,TGTGCCAGCAGCCGCGAGAGCGTTAGCGGGGACTTTCAAGAGACCCAGTACTTC
TRBD1,NA,TRBJ2-1,TRBV18,CASSPPGQAGGNEQFF,TGTGCCAGCTCTCCTCCGGGACAGGCGGGCGGGAATGAGCAGTTCTTC
NA,NA,TRBJ2-7,TRBV5-1,CASSKVSGTLGGSSYEQYF,TGCGCCAGCAGCAAAGTATCCGGGACCCTGGGGGGAAGCTCCTACGAGCAGTACTTC
NA,NA,TRBJ1-1,TRBV20-1,CSASKGNANTEAFF,TGCAGTGCTAGTAAGGGGAACGCGAACACTGAAGCTTTCTTT
NA,NA,TRBJ2-3,TRBV18,CASSPNIGGTDTQYF,TGTGCCAGCTCACCCAATATCGGAGGGACAGATACGCAGTATTTT
NA,NA,TRBJ1-2,TRBV4-1,CAASDSINYGYTF,TGCGCCGCCTCGGACAGCATTAACTATGGCTACACCTTC
NA,NA,TRBJ1-1,TRBV19,CASRKGTEAFF,TGTGCCAGTCGAAAGGGGACTGAAGCTTTCTTT
NA,NA,TRBJ1-2,TRBV30,CAWSVLGIGSGYTF,TGTGCCTGGAGTGTTCTGGGGATCGGGAGTGGCTACACCTTC
TRBD2,once,TRBJ2-1,TRBV12-3/TRBV12-4,CATCRLAGNEQFF,TGTGCCACCTGCCGACTAGCGGGGAATGAGCAGTTCTTC
TRBD2,NA,TRBJ2-1,TRBV7-2,CASSLVAGGGNEQFF,TGTGCCAGCAGCTTAGTAGCGGGAGGGGGCAATGAGCAGTTCTTC
TRBD1,NA,TRBJ2-7,TRBV6-2/TRBV6-3,CASSGQDPPTYEQYF,TGTGCCAGCAGTGGACAGGACCCCCCTACGTACGAGCAGTACTTC
TRBD1,NA,TRBJ1-1,TRBV20-1,CVGQGDTEAFF,TGCGTTGGACAGGGAGACACTGAAGCTTTCTTT
TRBD2,NA,TRBJ2-1,TRBV9,CASSVESGIYNEQFF,TGTGCCAGCAGCGTAGAAAGCGGGATCTACAATGAGCAGTTCTTC
NA,NA,TRBJ1-6,TRBV5-1,CASSTAVRRGNSPLHF,TGCGCCAGCAGTACCGCGGTTCGGCGGGGAAATTCACCCCTCCACTTT
NA,NA,TRBJ2-7,TRBV5-1,CASSSGRGYEQYF,TGCGCCAGCAGCTCCGGACGGGGGTACGAGCAGTACTTC
NA,NA,TRBJ2-4,TRBV6-5,CASSSGGVAKNIQYF,TGTGCCAGCAGCTCCGGGGGAGTAGCCAAAAACATTCAGTACTTC
TRBD1,NA,TRBJ1-1,TRBV29-1,CSVVGSGGTEAFF,TGCAGCGTTGTTGGATCAGGGGGCACTGAAGCTTTCTTT
NA,NA,TRBJ1-2,TRBV30,CASPLTGINYGYTF,TGTGCCTCGCCCCTGACGGGGATTAACTATGGCTACACCTTC
NA,NA,TRBJ2-3,TRBV19,CASSSEGEGTDTQYF,TGTGCCAGTAGTTCCGAGGGAGAGGGCACAGATACGCAGTATTTT
TRBD1,NA,TRBJ1-2,TRBV14,CASSQSGQPAGGYTF,TGTGCCAGCAGCCAGTCGGGACAGCCCGCTGGTGGCTACACCTTC
TRBD1,NA,TRBJ2-1,TRBV11-3,CASSRSAVAGGNEQFF,TGTGCCAGCAGCCGGTCGGCGGTGGCAGGGGGCAATGAGCAGTTCTTC
NA,NA,TRBJ1-3,TRBV30,CAWSDPVVNRNTIYF,TGTGCCTGGAGTGACCCGGTAGTAAACCGAAACACCATATATTTT
NA,few,TRBJ2-2,TRBV4-2,CASSQVSGKANTGELFF,TGTGCCAGCAGCCAAGTATCCGGGAAAGCGAACACCGGGGAGCTGTTTTTT
NA,NA,TRBJ2-1,TRBV4-1,CASSRGGLGNEQFF,TGCGCCAGCAGCCGAGGGGGTTTGGGGAATGAGCAGTTCTTC
NA,NA,TRBJ2-1,TRBV7-2,CASSRRQAGSEQFF,TGTGCCAGCAGCAGAAGACAGGCAGGGTCTGAGCAGTTCTTC
NA,NA,TRBJ2-2,TRBV7-2,CASSLGDRNTGELFF,TGTGCCAGCAGCTTAGGAGACAGGAACACCGGGGAGCTGTTTTTT
NA,NA,TRBJ1-2,TRBV2,CASSVNRVDYGYTF,TGTGCCAGCAGCGTAAACAGGGTTGACTATGGCTACACCTTC
TRBD1,NA,TRBJ1-5,TRBV6-6,CASSQGQGNQPQHF,TGTGCCAGCAGTCAGGGACAGGGAAATCAGCCCCAGCATTTT
NA,once,TRBJ1-2,TRBV20-1,CSASHSYGYTF,TGCAGTGCTAGCCACAGCTATGGCTACACCTTC
NA,NA,TRBJ1-4,TRBV19,CASSGLSVNEKLFF,TGTGCCAGTAGTGGCCTCTCAGTTAATGAAAAACTGTTTTTT
TRBD1,once,TRBJ1-1,TRBV30,CAWSPPGGTVGTEAFF,TGTGCCTGGAGCCCCCCAGGAGGGACAGTGGGGACTGAAGCTTTCTTT
NA,NA,TRBJ1-4,TRBV5-8,CASNTRRAEKLFF,TGTGCCAGCAATACGAGGAGGGCTGAAAAACTGTTTTTT
TRBD2,NA,TRBJ2-5,TRBV9,CASSERLATSLETQYF,TGTGCCAGCAGCGAAAGACTAGCGACTTCTTTAGAGACCCAGTACTTC
NA,NA,TRBJ1-2,TRBV29-1,CSVLERGVRRDYGYTF,TGCAGCGTTCTTGAGCGGGGGGTAAGGAGAGACTATGGCTACACCTTC
NA,once,TRBJ2-3,TRBV6-2/TRBV6-3,CASSITTFTDTQYF,TGTGCCAGCAGTATTACTACATTCACAGATACGCAGTATTTT
NA,NA,TRBJ1-2,TRBV5-6,CASSLVSGDPYGYTF,TGTGCCAGCAGCTTGGTCAGCGGGGATCCCTATGGCTACACCTTC